The 10 T cell receptor beta chains presented below share a single source sample, sequenced in a study of cytomegalovirus exposure and HLA in healthy donors. PCR was performed using 60 Vbeta and 13 Jbeta primers. Libraries were prepared by immunoSEQ multiplex PCR; TCRdb keeps only in-frame clonotypes and omits some of them. The repertoire has approximately 100,000 clones, about 79% of them found once; the top ten carry about 2.5%. The sequencing input was PBMCs. These receptors originate from a man aged 45-65 years in good health and CMV-seropositive.

CDR3 amino acids: CASTQGGSYSEAFF. CDR3 nucleotides: TGTGCCAGCACCCAGGGGGGATCATACTCTGAAGCTTTCTTT. The chain couples TRBV11-2 to TRBJ1-1; 7 bases are shared with TRBD1. The germline V gene has CDR1 SGHAT and CDR2 FQNNGV. V lost 7 bases, J lost 6 bases, and 11 bases stayed unmatched. This CDR3 is built from 14 residues.

The chain couples TRBV5-4 to TRBJ2-5; TRBD2 aligns across 10 bases. TRBJ2-7 matches the DNA end more closely, so the J call is doubtful. Germline CDR1 reads SGHNT; CDR2 reads YYREEE (reference sequence). The CDR3 sequence is 18 residues long. The CDR3 loop is CASSIRLAGPTASYEQYF. The DNA of the CDR3 is TGTGCCAGCAGCATTAGACTAGCGGGCCCCACAGCTTCCTACGAGCAGTACTTC.

This clone was picked up a small number of times. The chain combines TRBV6-5 with TRBJ1-1; D uncertain. Trimming cost V 4 bases and J 5 bases, with 8 bases left between them. CDR1 and CDR2 from the germline V gene are MNHEY and SVGAGI. This CDR3 contains 12 residues. CDR3 amino acids: CASSSLYTEAFF. CDR3 DNA: TGTGCCAGCAGTTCCTTATATACTGAAGCTTTCTTT.

This CDR3 reads CASSSGLAGGSSDTQYF. The DNA of the CDR3 is TGCGCCAGCAGCTCTGGACTAGCGGGGGGGTCTTCGGATACGCAGTATTTT. The chain combines TRBV5-1 with TRBJ2-3; the match to TRBD2 covers 15 bases. The CDR3 has 17 amino acids. The V gene end was trimmed by 3 bases and the J gene end by 6 bases; junction bases not matched to a gene: 8. Germline lookup yields CDR1 SGHRS and CDR2 YFSETQ.

The chain carries TRBV29-1 and TRBJ2-7; 10 positions match TRBD1. Germline V lookup: CDR1 SQVTM, CDR2 ANQGSEA. The CDR3 sequence is 15 residues long. V trimming: 5 bases; J trimming: 0 bases; junction bases outside the gene matches: 7. CDR3 DNA: TGCAGCGTTAATCTCCGGGACAGGGGCTCCTACGAGCAGTACTTC. Residues: CSVNLRDRGSYEQYF.

This chain connects TRBV5-6 to TRBJ2-7; TRBD2 agrees at 14 bases. The CDR3 is 15 residues long. V lost 4 bases, J lost 3 bases, and 3 bases stayed unmatched. In germline, CDR1 is SGHDT, CDR2 YYEEEE. In DNA, the CDR3 is TGTGCCAGCAGCCCGGGACTAGCGGGGGACTACGAGCAGTACTTC. It specifies CASSPGLAGDYEQYF.

This clone was counted a few times. The chain couples TRBV7-7 to TRBJ2-5; 15 bases line up with TRBD2. Germline V gene data show CDR1 as SSHAT and CDR2 as FNYEAQ (reference sequence). The CDR3 totals 17 residues. J lost 6 bases, V lost 2 bases, and 7 bases had no gene match. DNA for the CDR3: TGTGCCAGCAGCTTACGATGGGGACTAGCGGGGGGTCAGACCCAGTACTTC. It yields the protein CASSLRWGLAGGQTQYF.

Only a few counts were recorded for this clone. The chain uses TRBV9 and TRBJ2-3; D is perhaps TRBD2 (5 bases). This CDR3 has 12 amino acids. The V end lost 1 base, the J end lost 5 bases, and 5 bases lay between the germline ends. From germline, CDR1 is SGDLS and CDR2 YYNGEE. The CDR3 reads CASSVREDTQYF. CDR3 bases: TGTGCCAGCAGCGTACGGGAAGATACGCAGTATTTT. The full variable domain, rest sourced from reference TRBV9 and TRBJ2-3, is DSGVTQTPKHLITATGQRVTLRCSPRSGDLSVYWYQQSLDQGLQFLIQYYNGEERAKGNILERFSAQQFPDLHSELNLSSLELGDSALYFCASSVREDTQYFGPGTRLTVL.

The chain uses TRBV6-1 and TRBJ2-5; 7 bases map to TRBD1. Trimming at V came to 2 bases and at J to 0 bases, leaving 12 bases not matched to a gene. The CDR3 runs 18 residues. The germline CDR1 and CDR2 sequences are MNHNS and SASEGT. The CDR3 protein is CASSESQGHSRYQETQYF. The CDR3 DNA follows: TGTGCCAGCAGTGAATCACAGGGGCACTCTCGGTACCAAGAGACCCAGTACTTC.

The chain recombines TRBV20-1 with TRBJ1-2; D unresolved. Germline lookup yields CDR1 DFQATT and CDR2 SNEGSKA (reference sequence). V was cut by 5 bases and J by 8 bases, with 12 bases left in between. The CDR3 has 11 amino acids. As DNA, the CDR3 is TGCAGTGCTCCCGGGTTTAGAGGCTACACCTTC. It yields the protein CSAPGFRGYTF.